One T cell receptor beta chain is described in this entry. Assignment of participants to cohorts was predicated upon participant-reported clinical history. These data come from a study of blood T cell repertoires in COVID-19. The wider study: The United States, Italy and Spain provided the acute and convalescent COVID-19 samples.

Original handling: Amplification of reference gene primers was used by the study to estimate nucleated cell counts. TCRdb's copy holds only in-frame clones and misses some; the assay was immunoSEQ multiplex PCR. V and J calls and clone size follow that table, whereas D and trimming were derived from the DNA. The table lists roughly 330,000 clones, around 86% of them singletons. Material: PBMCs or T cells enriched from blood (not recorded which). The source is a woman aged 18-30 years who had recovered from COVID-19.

The CDR3 region is CASSQDGGGETQYF. CDR3 coding DNA: TGTGCCAGCAGCCAAGATGGGGGGGGAGAGACCCAGTACTTC. The rearrangement uses TRBV3-1 (or the pseudogene TRBV3-2) and TRBJ2-5, with 7 bases matching TRBD2. CDR3 length equals 14 residues. V trimming: 0 bases; J trimming: 4 bases; junction bases outside the gene matches: 2. Germline loops: CDR1 LGHDT, CDR2 YNNKEL (reference sequence).